This T cell receptor beta chain was profiled in a study of T cell repertoires in cytomegalovirus infection. In the study overall: Well-studied HLA-B-restricted epitopes and recently identified HLA-C-restricted epitopes of CMV were both used in the study. Evidence of both CMV infection and a matching HLA type came from public TCR beta signatures.

Findings of the study overall: Adding up the frequency of public TCR beta families identified people who carried CMV plus the relevant HLA.

CDR1 is SGHTA and CDR2 is FQGTGA in the germline V gene. There are 17 residues in the CDR3. Trimming pared 4 bases from V and 0 bases from J, leaving 16 bases between. From the reads, TCRdb called clonotypes with MiXCR, one entry per CDR3 protein. The sample lists more than 110,000 distinct CDR3 sequences; more than 25% were seen once. Of note for this clonotype: Its specificity is not known.

This TCR derives from a human donor in good health (CMV status not recorded). Some clones in this sample may be carry-over from other donors' samples. Specimen: CD8+ T cells from cultured PBMCs, collected from culture after CMV antigen stimulation. This chain joins TRBV7-3 and TRBJ2-1; tentatively, D is TRBD1 or TRBD2 (5 bases each). In DNA form, the CDR3 reads TGTGCCAGCAGCTCTGGAGCGAGGGGCAGCTCCTACAATGAGCAGTTCTTC. Its translation is CASSSGARGSSYNEQFF. The whole variable domain, remainder taken from reference TRBV7-3 and TRBJ2-1, is GAGVSQTPSNKVTEKGKYVELRCDPISGHTALYWYRQSLGQGPEFLIYFQGTGAADDSGLPNDRFFAVRPEGSVSTLKIQRTERGDSAVYLCASSSGARGSSYNEQFFGPGTRLTVL.